The 25 T cell receptor beta chains below all came from one sample that was sequenced in a study of brain metastases from non-small cell lung cancer. Method: immunoSEQ multiplex PCR; TCRdb's copy keeps in-frame clones and lacks some. The data show 700 to 950 clones, 94% seen once. Sequenced sample: tumor-adjacent normal tissue. Every receptor here comes from a donor at least 40 years old with non-small cell lung cancer.

The rearrangement links TRBV30 to TRBJ1-2; no reliable D call. CDR1 and CDR2 from the germline V gene are GTSNPN and SVGIG (reference sequence). The CDR3 length is 14 residues. Trimming cost V 2 bases and J 2 bases, with 12 bases left between them. The CDR3 DNA reads TGTGCCTGGAGTTTCACTGTTGCCAACTATGGCTACACCTTC. This sequence encodes CAWSFTVANYGYTF.

This clone has just one count. V usage is TRBV7-2 and J usage is TRBJ2-5; D is unclear. Germline V gene data show CDR1 as SGHTA and CDR2 as FQGNSA. The CDR3 is made up of 14 amino acids. The V and J ends lost 2 bases and 4 bases respectively, with 11 bases between them. This CDR3 is CASSLSGSRETQYF. CDR3 DNA: TGTGCCAGCAGCTTATCCGGGTCCCGAGAGACCCAGTACTTC.

The chain has TRBV5-1 and TRBJ2-3, with 7 bases aligning to TRBD1. From germline, CDR1 is SGHRS and CDR2 YFSETQ. This CDR3 comprises 16 residues. The V segment lost 0 bases and the J segment 6 bases; nucleotides outside the gene matches: 10. The CDR3 protein is CASSLAIDRVADTQYF. CDR3 in DNA: TGCGCCAGCAGCTTGGCCATTGACAGGGTCGCCGATACGCAGTATTTT.

The chain recombines TRBV15 with TRBJ2-3, with D unresolved. The CDR3 runs to 12 residues. CDR1 and CDR2 from the germline V gene are LNHNV and YYDKDF (reference sequence). Deletions cut 2 bases from V and 5 bases from J, with 5 bases between. CDR3 sequence reads: CATSRHKDTQYF. The CDR3 DNA reads as TGTGCCACCAGCAGACATAAAGATACGCAGTATTTT. Full variable domain (remainder filled in from reference TRBV15 and TRBJ2-3): DAMVIQNPRYQVTQFGKPVTLSCSQTLNHNVMYWYQQKSSQAPKLLFHYYDKDFNNEADTPDNFQSRRPNTSFCFLDIRSPGLGDTAMYLCATSRHKDTQYFGPGTRLTVL.

This sequence joins TRBV6-4 and TRBJ2-3, with D hard to call. V lost 0 bases to trimming and J lost 2 bases, with 3 bases between them. The CDR3 has 13 amino acids. Germline CDR1 MRHNA, CDR2 SNTAGT. The CDR3 DNA reads TGTGCCAGCAGTGACTCGGCCACAGATACGCAGTATTTT. Translating gives CASSDSATDTQYF.

The chain joins TRBV2 to TRBJ2-7; 12 bases match TRBD1. V trimming: 7 bases; J trimming: 5 bases; junction bases outside the gene matches: 9. This CDR3 comprises 15 residues. Germline V gene data show CDR1 as SNHLY and CDR2 as FYNNEI. DNA for the CDR3: TGTGCCAGCAAATCCGGGACAGGGGGCATGGACGAGCAGTACTTC. It codes for CASKSGTGGMDEQYF.

This sequence joins TRBV5-5 and TRBJ1-4; TRBD1 matches 9 bases. Germline V lookup: CDR1 SGHKS, CDR2 YYEKEE (reference sequence). This CDR3 is 15 amino acids long. The ends lost 4 bases at V and 8 bases at J; junction bases unmatched: 9. Here the CDR3 reads CASSDRTGVGEKLFF. The CDR3, as DNA: TGTGCCAGCAGCGACCGGACAGGGGTGGGCGAAAAACTGTTTTTT.

The chain has TRBV25-1 and TRBJ2-5, with a tentative D call TRBD2 (5 bases). V was clipped by 3 bases and J by 5 bases, with 13 bases between them. The CDR3 consists of 14 residues. CDR1 and CDR2 (germline): MGHDK, SYGVNS. The CDR3 sequence: CASSDRLLSETQYF. CDR3 sequence (DNA): TGTGCCAGCAGTGATAGACTACTTAGCGAGACCCAGTACTTC.

The genes are TRBV19 and TRBJ2-2, with 11 bases identical to TRBD1. The V segment lost 5 bases and the J segment 7 bases; nucleotides outside the gene matches: 9. CDR1 is LNHDA, CDR2 SQIVND, per germline (reference sequence). This CDR3 has 16 residues. The CDR3, as DNA: TGTGCCAGTAGTGCCCAGGACAGGGGGCGAATCGGGGAGCTGTTTTTT. It translates to CASSAQDRGRIGELFF.

V and J are TRBV11-3 and TRBJ2-1, with 8 bases aligning to TRBD2. V shed 5 bases, J shed 8 bases, and the junction held 11 bases outside the gene matches. The CDR3 sequence is 15 residues long. The germline V gene has CDR1 SGHNT and CDR2 YENEEA. This chain's CDR3 is CASSAQGAGGDEQFF. In DNA, the CDR3 is TGTGCCAGCAGCGCCCAAGGCGCGGGGGGTGATGAGCAGTTCTTC.

As DNA, the CDR3 is TGTGCCAGCTCACCAGAGTCCGAGCAGTACTTC. It is translated as CASSPESEQYF. The rearrangement uses TRBV18 and TRBJ2-7; D uncertain. V lost 2 bases and J lost 6, with 5 bases in between. CDR1 is KGHSH and CDR2 is LQKENI in the germline V gene. This CDR3 has 11 residues.

The chain has TRBV7-2 and TRBJ2-5; D is uncertain. The germline V gene encodes CDR1 SGHTA and CDR2 FQGNSA. The CDR3 extends over 14 amino acids. The V end lost 1 base, the J end lost 2 bases, and 8 bases lay between the germline ends. This CDR3 is CASSLESRQETQYF. The CDR3 coding sequence is TGTGCCAGCAGCTTAGAGAGCAGACAAGAGACCCAGTACTTC.

This chain connects TRBV30 to TRBJ2-1; 8 bases are shared with TRBD1. Germline V gene sequence: CDR1 GTSNPN, CDR2 SVGIG (reference sequence). V dropped 2 bases and J dropped 5; count of bases not matched to a gene: 2. This CDR3 contains 13 residues. The CDR3 is CAWSLDRDNEQFF. For the CDR3, the DNA is TGTGCCTGGAGTCTGGACAGGGACAATGAGCAGTTCTTC.

The chain combines TRBV6-5 with TRBJ1-6; unclear D gene. The germline V and J ends were trimmed by 5 bases and 5 bases, with 10 bases remaining between them. Germline loops: CDR1 MNHEY, CDR2 SVGAGI. This CDR3 has 14 amino acids. The CDR3: CASSPYRDNSPLHF. The CDR3 DNA follows: TGTGCCAGCAGTCCGTACCGGGATAATTCACCCCTCCACTTT.

The genes are TRBV19 and TRBJ1-3; no clear D. Deletions cut 6 bases from V and 0 bases from J, with 12 bases between. The CDR3 length is 15 residues. CDR1 and CDR2 (germline): LNHDA, SQIVND (reference sequence). CDR3 sequence: CASRSDVSSGNTIYF. In nucleotides, the CDR3 is TGTGCCAGTAGATCGGACGTGAGCTCTGGAAACACCATATATTTT.

This chain connects TRBV29-1 to TRBJ2-3; the D is unclear. Trimming removed 8 bases at V and 2 bases at J, with 14 bases between. The germline V gene encodes CDR1 SQVTM and CDR2 ANQGSEA. The CDR3 spans 13 residues. CDR3 sequence (DNA): TGCAGCTCATATACAGCTTTCACAGATACGCAGTATTTT. It encodes CSSYTAFTDTQYF.

The rearrangement uses TRBV7-2 and TRBJ2-7; tentative D call: TRBD1 (5 bases). CDR3 length: 13 amino acids. Germline assignment: CDR1 SGHTA and CDR2 FQGNSA. Between the trimmed V and J ends, which lost 1 base and 6 bases, there was a span of 10 bases. The CDR3 region has the DNA TGTGCCAGCAGCTTAGACCCGCAGGGCGAGCAGTACTTC. This translates into CASSLDPQGEQYF.

The J gene is TRBJ1-5, the V gene TRBV19, with D hard to call. Trimming cost V 1 base and J 0 bases, with 7 bases left between them. This CDR3 comprises 15 residues. Germline V gene data show CDR1 as LNHDA and CDR2 as SQIVND (reference sequence). The chain's CDR3 is CASSIAQNSNQPQHF. The CDR3 nucleotides are TGTGCCAGTAGTATAGCACAGAATAGCAATCAGCCCCAGCATTTT.

This chain links TRBV7-2 with TRBJ1-1, with a possible D match to TRBD1 (5 bases). CDR3 length: 15 amino acids. The germline V gene has CDR1 SGHTA and CDR2 FQGNSA. Trimming pared 2 bases from V and 3 bases from J, leaving 13 bases between. CDR3 protein: CASSLIGGRDTEAFF. Here the CDR3 DNA reads TGTGCCAGCAGCTTAATCGGGGGTAGGGACACTGAAGCTTTCTTT.

The chain links TRBV7-6 to TRBJ2-3; tentatively, D is TRBD2 (5 bases). The V and J ends lost 4 bases and 1 base respectively, with 9 bases between them. The V gene's germline CDR1 is SGHVS and CDR2 FNYEAQ. The length of the CDR3 is 14 residues. DNA for the CDR3: TGTGCCAGCAGCTCTGGACTGGGCACAGATACGCAGTATTTT. Residues: CASSSGLGTDTQYF.

This rearrangement joins TRBV27 to TRBJ2-7; 7 bases are a match to TRBD1. With 3 bases clipped from V and 2 bases from J, the junction kept 7 bases outside the gene matches. The germline gives CDR1 MNHEY, CDR2 SMNVEV (reference sequence). CDR3 length: 15 residues. This CDR3 reads CASSFRQGRTYEQYF. The CDR3, as DNA: TGTGCCAGCAGTTTCAGACAGGGTAGAACCTACGAGCAGTACTTC.

V usage is TRBV11-3 and J usage is TRBJ1-1; no definite D call. Deletions cut 1 base from V and 1 base from J, with 10 bases between. The CDR3 has 15 amino acids. Looked up from germline, CDR1 is SGHNT and CDR2 is YENEEA. CDR3 region: CASSLGSEGNTEAFF. Here the CDR3 DNA reads TGTGCCAGCAGCTTAGGGTCAGAGGGGAACACTGAAGCTTTCTTT.

V is TRBV7-3 and J is TRBJ2-1, with D perhaps TRBD2 (6 bases). CDR1 is SGHTA, CDR2 FQGTGA, per germline. Trimming removed 4 bases from V and 7 bases from J, with 20 bases in between. This CDR3 is 16 amino acids long. The CDR3 DNA reads as TGTGCCAGCAGCTCCAGCCCTCAGGAGGGATGGAATGAGCAGTTCTTC. Translation gives CASSSSPQEGWNEQFF.

This sequence joins TRBV29-1 and TRBJ2-7; 7 bases match TRBD1. Looked up from germline, CDR1 is SQVTM and CDR2 is ANQGSEA. Unmatched junction bases numbered 5, after V lost 6 bases and J lost 0 bases. This CDR3 is 13 amino acids long. CDR3 protein: CSVRQGLSYEQYF. CDR3 sequence (DNA): TGCAGCGTACGACAGGGTCTCTCCTACGAGCAGTACTTC.

The chain employs TRBV19 and TRBJ2-7; 10 bases are shared with TRBD1. CDR1 LNHDA and CDR2 SQIVND come from the germline V gene (reference sequence). Trimming removed 6 bases from V and 4 bases from J; junction bases left unmatched: 3. The CDR3 is 13 residues long. As DNA, the CDR3 is TGTGCCAGTAGACGGACAGGGGGGTACGAGCAGTACTTC. Protein: CASRRTGGYEQYF. The variable domain in full, with the rest retrieved from reference TRBV19 and TRBJ2-7, is DGGITQSPKYLFRKEGQNVTLSCEQNLNHDAMYWYRQDPGQGLRLIYYSQIVNDFQKGDIAEGYSVSREKKESFPLTVTSAQKNPTAFYLCASRRTGGYEQYFGPGTRLTVT.